The 16 T cell receptor beta chains listed next were all sequenced from one sample in a study of cytomegalovirus exposure and HLA in healthy donors. The PCR ran on 60 Vbeta and 13 Jbeta primers. Only in-frame clones appear in the TCRdb table, and some are missing; sequencing was by immunoSEQ multiplex PCR. The profile shows 120,000 or so clones, around three quarters of them singletons. The sample comprised PBMCs. The receptors derive from a male donor in good health and CMV-seronegative.

The chain joins TRBV6-1 to TRBJ1-5; D not certain. Looked up from germline, CDR1 is MNHNS and CDR2 is SASEGT. CDR3 length equals 13 residues. V was cut by 7 bases and J by 9 bases, with 16 bases left in between. CDR3 protein: CASIGTGWGPQHF. As DNA, the CDR3 is TGTGCCAGCATAGGTACGGGGTGGGGGCCCCAGCATTTT.

V is TRBV12-5 and J is TRBJ2-1; 8 nucleotides line up with TRBD1. The germline gives CDR1 LGHNT, CDR2 FRNRAP. The CDR3 extends over 18 amino acids. The trim removed 0 bases at V and 4 bases at J, leaving 11 bases unmatched. CDR3 amino acids: CASGLVLVDRVLYNEQFF. In DNA, the CDR3 is TGTGCTAGTGGTTTGGTACTCGTGGACAGGGTATTATACAATGAGCAGTTCTTC.

This clone was recorded a few times. V usage is TRBV6-5 and J usage is TRBJ2-7; no definite D call. Germline V lookup: CDR1 MNHEY, CDR2 SVGAGI. Trimming removed 4 bases at V and 6 bases at J, with 13 bases between. The CDR3 runs 13 residues. The CDR3 nucleotides read TGTGCCAGCAGTTTAATTTTACAACCCGAGCAGTACTTC. Amino acids: CASSLILQPEQYF.

V gene TRBV5-1 combines with J gene TRBJ2-6; the match to TRBD1 covers 8 bases. With 4 bases clipped from V and 0 bases from J, the junction kept 6 bases outside the gene matches. The CDR3 covers 17 residues. Germline V gives CDR1 SGHRS, CDR2 YFSETQ. The chain's CDR3 is CASSPGTGFSGANVLTF. In nucleotides, the CDR3 is TGCGCCAGCAGCCCGGGGACAGGTTTCTCTGGGGCCAACGTCCTGACTTTC.

This clone appeared a single time. The same CDR3 arises from other DNA sequences in this sample as well. The chain recombines TRBV10-3 with TRBJ1-2; D is undetermined. V dropped 0 bases and J dropped 5 bases, with 10 bases sitting between them. The germline V gene has CDR1 ENHRY and CDR2 SYGVKD. This CDR3 spans 14 amino acids. The CDR3 reads CAISESGRAYGYTF. DNA for the CDR3: TGTGCCATCAGTGAGTCGGGGAGGGCTTATGGCTACACCTTC.

This clone was seen more than once but under ten times. The chain has TRBV5-1 and TRBJ1-5; TRBD1 agrees at 8 bases. The CDR3 consists of 13 residues. Trimming cost V 4 bases and J 5 bases; bases outside gene matches: 2. Germline V gene lookup returns CDR1 SGHRS and CDR2 YFSETQ. This CDR3 is CASSIQGDQPQHF. The CDR3, as DNA: TGCGCCAGCAGCATACAGGGGGATCAGCCCCAGCATTTT.

This chain uses TRBV2 with TRBJ2-7; 7 nucleotides line up with TRBD1. Germline trimming cut 4 bases from V and 6 bases from J; bases unmatched to any gene: 6. CDR1 is SNHLY and CDR2 is FYNNEI in the germline V gene. The CDR3 runs 13 residues. The chain's CDR3 is CASSGDRTAEQYF. CDR3 bases: TGTGCCAGCAGTGGGGACAGAACTGCCGAGCAGTACTTC.

This rearrangement joins TRBV19 to TRBJ2-2; the D gene is possibly TRBD2 (6 bases). The CDR3 loop spans 16 amino acids. V was cut by 3 bases and J by 2 bases, with 13 bases left in between. Per germline, CDR1 LNHDA and CDR2 SQIVND (reference sequence). The CDR3 protein is CASSIFGGINTGELFF. CDR3 sequence (DNA): TGTGCCAGTAGTATTTTCGGAGGGATAAACACCGGGGAGCTGTTTTTT. The full variable domain, its missing parts supplied by reference TRBV19 and TRBJ2-2, is DGGITQSPKYLFRKEGQNVTLSCEQNLNHDAMYWYRQDPGQGLRLIYYSQIVNDFQKGDIAEGYSVSREKKESFPLTVTSAQKNPTAFYLCASSIFGGINTGELFFGEGSRLTVL.

The chain uses TRBV6-6 and TRBJ2-7; 9 nucleotides agree with TRBD1. Germline V CDR1 and CDR2: MNHNY, SVGAGI (reference sequence). The CDR3 runs 13 residues. V lost 6 bases, J lost 2 bases, and 2 bases stayed unmatched. The CDR3 loop is CASRGQGPYEQYF. The CDR3 DNA is TGTGCCAGCAGGGGACAGGGCCCCTACGAGCAGTACTTC.

V and J are TRBV6-5 and TRBJ2-7; D is possibly TRBD1 (5 bases). Germline CDR1 MNHEY, CDR2 SVGAGI. Between the trimmed V and J ends, which lost 0 bases and 5 bases, there was a span of 17 bases. The CDR3 is 16 amino acids. The CDR3 coding sequence is TGTGCCAGCAGTTACTCTCTGGGGCCAAATCCAGACGAGCAGTACTTC. It translates to CASSYSLGPNPDEQYF.

J is TRBJ1-1 and V is TRBV20-1, with a weak D call TRBD1 (5 bases). CDR3 size: 11 residues. Germline CDR1 and CDR2: DFQATT and SNEGSKA (reference sequence). This CDR3 reads CRGVANTEAFF. The CDR3 nucleotides read TGCAGAGGGGTGGCGAACACTGAAGCTTTCTTT.

The genes are TRBV19 and TRBJ2-1, with 7 bases that match TRBD1. CDR1 and CDR2 (germline): LNHDA, SQIVND (reference sequence). CDR3 length equals 17 residues. V trimming: 4 bases; J trimming: 8 bases; junction bases outside the gene matches: 17. The DNA of the CDR3 is TGTGCCAGTAGTAGAACCGGGACAGTGGGTGCGCACGATGAGCAGTTCTTC. Its protein is CASSRTGTVGAHDEQFF.

The chain uses TRBV19 and TRBJ2-2, with a possible D match to TRBD2 (5 bases). The CDR3 covers 15 residues. V dropped 5 bases and J dropped 0 bases, with 10 bases sitting between them. Germline V CDR1 and CDR2: LNHDA, SQIVND (reference sequence). The CDR3 loop reads CASSSPGTNTGELFF. In nucleotides, the CDR3 is TGTGCCAGTAGTTCTCCGGGGACGAACACCGGGGAGCTGTTTTTT.

The V and J genes are TRBV30 and TRBJ1-2; D is unresolved. Deletions cut 4 bases from V and 5 bases from J, with 8 bases between. CDR3 length: 11 residues. Per the germline V gene, CDR1 is GTSNPN and CDR2 is SVGIG (reference sequence). CDR3 loop: CAWTGKYGYTF. CDR3 DNA: TGTGCCTGGACAGGAAAATATGGCTACACCTTC.

This rearrangement joins TRBV4-2 to TRBJ2-1; tentatively, D is TRBD2 (6 bases). Germline assignment: CDR1 LGHNA and CDR2 YNFKEQ. The CDR3 is 14 amino acids. V lost 0 bases to trimming and J lost 9 bases, with 12 bases between them. DNA of the CDR3: TGTGCCAGCAGCCAAGATTCGCGGGGTGGTGAGCAGTTCTTC. Translation: CASSQDSRGGEQFF.

This sequence joins TRBV30 and TRBJ2-1; D ambiguous. The CDR3 covers 13 residues. Trimming left V 2 bases short and J 3 bases short, with 8 bases between. Germline CDR1 GTSNPN, CDR2 SVGIG (reference sequence). As DNA, the CDR3 is TGTGCCTGGAGTCCCGCGGACTACAATGAGCAGTTCTTC. Its protein is CAWSPADYNEQFF. Full variable domain (rest looked up from reference TRBV30 and TRBJ2-1): SQTIHQWPATLVQPVGSPLSLECTVEGTSNPNLYWYRQAAGRGLQLLFYSVGIGQISSEVPQNLSASRPQDRQFILSSKKLLLSDSGFYLCAWSPADYNEQFFGPGTRLTVL.